This TCR beta chain appears in the sequencing data of a study of blood T cell repertoires in COVID-19. Study-level information: Some COVID-19 samples were acute and others convalescent; all came from the United States, Italy and Spain. PBMCs, B-cell-depleted T cells, or T cells were the source of the cDNA or gDNA that made up the material.

Authors' processing steps: Reference gene primers were amplified, and this amplification served to estimate nucleated cell counts. The data were produced by immunoSEQ multiplex PCR, yet TCRdb's version contains in-frame clones alone and is incomplete. V and J calls plus clone size are reproduced from that table; the DNA served to infer D and trimming. The sample comprises fewer than 85,000 clones, around 79% of which are singletons, and 26% rests with the top ten. Trimming removed 7 bases from V and 5 bases from J; junction bases left unmatched: 12. Germline CDR1 SNHLY, CDR2 FYNNEI. The CDR3 sequence is 17 residues long.

This rearrangement joins TRBV2 to TRBJ1-5; the match to TRBD1 covers 12 bases. Sequencing was performed on peripheral blood. The receptor was isolated from a man in his 60s with active or convalescent COVID-19. CDR3: CASTALTGTGGDQPQHF. The CDR3 DNA sequence: TGTGCCAGCACCGCCCTAACCGGGACAGGGGGCGATCAGCCCCAGCATTTT.